This entry lists 23 T cell receptor beta chains sequenced from one sample in a study of beta chain features in type 1 diabetes. The sequenced template was cDNA made from the entire isolated RNA. The data were produced by immunoSEQ multiplex PCR, yet TCRdb's version contains in-frame clones alone and is incomplete. The top ten clones hold roughly 0.45% of a sample with tens of thousands of clones, roughly a third of them seen once. The sample comprised stem cell memory CD4+ T cells from blood. These receptors came from a woman aged 18-35 years in good health.

This clone was seen only a few times. The rearrangement links TRBV29-1 to TRBJ1-1; tentative D call: TRBD1 (5 bases). Germline-derived CDR1 and CDR2 are SQVTM and ANQGSEA. V was shortened by 7 bases and J by 11 bases, with 20 bases between the two germline ends. CDR3 length: 12 amino acids. In nucleotides, the CDR3 is TGCAGCGCCCTCATGCCGGGCAGGGCCGCTTTCTTT. This translates into CSALMPGRAAFF.

This chain connects TRBV19 to TRBJ1-5; TRBD1 might be the D (6 bases). CDR1 and CDR2 (germline): LNHDA, SQIVND (reference sequence). The length of the CDR3 is 13 residues. V shed 5 bases and J shed 4 bases, with 9 bases lying between them. CDR3 DNA sequence: TGTGCCAGTAGTCCCGGACAGAATCAGCCCCAGCATTTT. This sequence encodes CASSPGQNQPQHF.

The J gene is TRBJ1-5, the V gene TRBV10-3; D not certain. The V gene lost 4 bases and the J gene lost 5 bases, with 6 bases spanning the gap. Germline V gene data show CDR1 as ENHRY and CDR2 as SYGVKD. This CDR3 contains 12 residues. CDR3 nucleotide sequence: TGTGCCATCAGTGGCGCGGATCAGCCCCAGCATTTT. It encodes CAISGADQPQHF.

The chain combines TRBV5-4 with TRBJ2-3; D unclear. The CDR3 loop spans 13 amino acids. Germline V gene data show CDR1 as SGHNT and CDR2 as YYREEE (reference sequence). With 1 base removed from V and 2 bases from J, the gap between germline ends came to 5 bases. The CDR3 DNA reads TGTGCCAGCAGCTTGATAGTCACAGATACGCAGTATTTT. Its protein product is CASSLIVTDTQYF.

This rearrangement joins TRBV11-2 to TRBJ1-1, with a tentative D call TRBD1 (5 bases). Germline V gene sequence: CDR1 SGHAT, CDR2 FQNNGV. This CDR3 is 15 amino acids long. V lost 5 bases to trimming and J lost 1 base, with 14 bases between them. CDR3 amino acids: CASSRVQGRNTEAFF. The DNA for the CDR3 is TGTGCCAGCAGCCGGGTCCAGGGCCGGAACACTGAAGCTTTCTTT.

V is TRBV7-8 and J is TRBJ1-1; D unresolved. The CDR3 runs to 15 residues. Trimming took 1 base from V and 0 from J, leaving 9 bases between them. CDR1 is SGHVS, CDR2 FQNEAQ, per germline. The DNA for the CDR3 is TGTGCCAGCAGCTTAGGCAGACTCATGAACACTGAAGCTTTCTTT. Protein: CASSLGRLMNTEAFF.

In this sample, this clone turned up a few times. This sequence joins TRBV5-4 and TRBJ1-6, with TRBD1 matching over 12 bases. Germline V lookup: CDR1 SGHNT, CDR2 YYREEE (reference sequence). V was pared by 3 bases and J by 7 bases, with 8 bases of the junction left unmatched. This CDR3 is 17 amino acids long. The CDR3 loop is CASSWGQGALMNSPLHF. Written as DNA, the CDR3 is TGTGCCAGCAGCTGGGGACAGGGGGCGCTAATGAATTCACCCCTCCACTTT.

This clone was recorded once. The chain couples TRBV7-5 to TRBJ2-7; the table's D call, TRBD1, has no DNA check behind it. TRBV7-5 has pseudogene status. The CDR3 extends over 15 amino acids. The CDR3 nucleotides read TGTGCCAGAAGCCACCTGGACAGGGGGCCGTACGAGCAGTACTTC. Protein sequence: CARSHLDRGPYEQYF.

The chain links TRBV5-1 to TRBJ2-5, with TRBD1 matching 11 bases. The V gene's germline CDR1 is SGHRS and CDR2 YFSETQ. CDR3 length: 15 amino acids. The junction had 7 bases not matched to a gene; V was cut back by 4 bases and J by 5 bases. CDR3 DNA: TGCGCCAGCAGCCTCGGACAGGGGGCTCGGGAGACCCAGTACTTC. Encoded protein: CASSLGQGARETQYF.

This rearrangement joins TRBV2 to TRBJ1-5; 8 nucleotides line up with TRBD1. The CDR3 is 14 amino acids. The V segment lost 5 bases and the J segment 7 bases; nucleotides outside the gene matches: 7. Germline values: CDR1 SNHLY, CDR2 FYNNEI. CDR3 in amino acids: CASSRDRPQQPQHF. The CDR3, as DNA: TGTGCCAGCAGTAGGGACAGGCCCCAACAGCCCCAGCATTTT. Together with reference TRBV2 and TRBJ1-5, the CDR3 gives the full variable domain: EPEVTQTPSHQVTQMGQEVILRCVPISNHLYFYWYRQILGQKVEFLVSFYNNEISEKSEIFDDQFSVERPDGSNFTLKIRSTKLEDSAMYFCASSRDRPQQPQHFGDGTRLSIL.

Only a few counts were recorded for this clone. The chain joins TRBV7-8 to TRBJ2-7, with D possibly being TRBD1 (5 bases). The ends were cut back, 0 bases at V and 2 bases at J, with 8 bases in the middle. CDR3 size: 14 residues. Germline-derived CDR1 and CDR2 are SGHVS and FQNEAQ. CDR3 loop: CASSLATGAYEQYF. The CDR3 coding sequence is TGTGCCAGCAGCTTAGCAACAGGAGCCTACGAGCAGTACTTC.

The table lists this clone with a few counts. The V and J genes are TRBV30 and TRBJ1-2; D might be TRBD1 (6 bases). This CDR3 region has 13 residues. The V end was cut by 3 bases, the J end by 8 bases, with 16 bases between. From germline, CDR1 is GTSNPN and CDR2 SVGIG (reference sequence). CDR3 coding DNA: TGTGCCTGGAGAACGACAGGCTTAGGGGGCTACACCTTC. Translation gives CAWRTTGLGGYTF.

This CDR3 is CASSWTSGAALGTDTQYF. Written as DNA, the CDR3 is TGTGCCAGCAGCTGGACTAGCGGGGCCGCTCTCGGCACAGATACGCAGTATTTT. The chain uses TRBV7-2 and TRBJ2-3; 12 nucleotides align to TRBD2. The V gene end was trimmed by 4 bases and the J gene end by 1 base; junction bases not matched to a gene: 9. The CDR3 sequence is 18 residues long. Germline lookup yields CDR1 SGHTA and CDR2 FQGNSA.

This clone was counted only a few times. The chain links TRBV5-1 to TRBJ2-3; the match to TRBD2 covers 8 bases. Looked up from germline, CDR1 is SGHRS and CDR2 is YFSETQ. J was trimmed by 2 bases and V by 2 bases; bases with no gene match: 10. This CDR3 is 17 amino acids long. The CDR3 spells CASSLAVLAGLTDTQYF. For the CDR3, the DNA is TGCGCCAGCAGCTTAGCTGTATTAGCGGGGCTCACAGATACGCAGTATTTT.

This clone was counted between two and nine times. This rearrangement joins TRBV5-1 to TRBJ2-7; TRBD2 is a possible D gene (6 bases). The CDR3 runs to 15 residues. The germline V gene encodes CDR1 SGHRS and CDR2 YFSETQ. Trimming took off 2 bases at V and 2 bases at J, with 14 bases between the two ends. The CDR3 sequence: CASSLGSGPTYEQYF. The CDR3 coding sequence is TGCGCCAGCAGCTTAGGAAGCGGGCCTACCTACGAGCAGTACTTC.

In this sample, this clone turned up a few times. The chain employs TRBV7-2 and TRBJ2-7; D may be TRBD1 (7 bases). The CDR3 has 15 amino acids. Germline V lookup: CDR1 SGHTA, CDR2 FQGNSA. Trimming pared 5 bases from V and 7 bases from J, leaving 21 bases between. CDR3 DNA sequence: TGTGCCAGCAGCCCCGGACAGGTACTACGGGGGGAGCAGTACTTC. This sequence encodes CASSPGQVLRGEQYF.

This clone occurred a few times. The chain is built from TRBV6-1 and TRBJ1-1; 8 nucleotides line up with TRBD1. J gave up 5 bases and V 3 bases, and 14 bases lay outside the gene matches. Germline CDR1 is MNHNS and CDR2 is SASEGT. The CDR3 is made up of 17 amino acids. The CDR3, as DNA: TGTGCCAGCAGTGACCCAGGGGGCCGGGGACAGGAAACTGAAGCTTTCTTT. Encoded protein: CASSDPGGRGQETEAFF.

This clone came up many times. The chain has TRBV7-9 and TRBJ2-4, with D maybe TRBD2 (6 bases). The CDR3 covers 13 residues. Trimming cost V 10 bases and J 8 bases, with 18 bases left between them. Germline CDR1 is SEHNR and CDR2 is FQNEAQ (reference sequence). The CDR3 coding sequence is TGTGCCACCCCGGGGAGGTCCCTTTACATTCAGTACTTC. Protein sequence: CATPGRSLYIQYF.

This clone was seen a few times. J is TRBJ2-2 and V is TRBV7-2; no definite D call. V lost 2 bases and J lost 7, with 17 bases in between. The CDR3 has 16 amino acids. The germline CDR1 and CDR2 sequences are SGHTA and FQGNSA. DNA for the CDR3: TGTGCCAGCAGCTTACTAGGCTCTCCCCCTCGCGGGGAGCTGTTTTTT. The encoded protein is CASSLLGSPPRGELFF.

This clone was counted between two and nine times. The chain employs TRBV6-6 and TRBJ2-1; the match to TRBD2 covers 8 bases. The germline V gene has CDR1 MNHNY and CDR2 SVGAGI (reference sequence). J was trimmed by 5 bases and V by 0 bases; bases with no gene match: 6. This CDR3 has 16 amino acids. The CDR3 DNA reads as TGTGCCAGCAGTTACTCGATGCGACTAGCGAACAATGAGCAGTTCTTC. This codes for CASSYSMRLANNEQFF.

The rearrangement uses TRBV11-2 and TRBJ2-3; perhaps TRBD2 as D (5 bases). V was trimmed by 5 bases and J by 1 base, leaving 16 bases between them. This CDR3 is built from 16 residues. Germline lookup yields CDR1 SGHAT and CDR2 FQNNGV. The CDR3 region is CASSAVRGPRTDTQYF. As DNA, the CDR3 is TGTGCCAGCAGCGCCGTTCGAGGGCCACGCACAGATACGCAGTATTTT. The complete variable domain, with remaining parts taken from reference TRBV11-2 and TRBJ2-3, reads EAGVAQSPRYKIIEKRQSVAFWCNPISGHATLYWYQQILGQGPKLLIQFQNNGVVDDSQLPKDRFSAERLKGVDSTLKIQPAKLEDSAVYLCASSAVRGPRTDTQYFGPGTRLTVL.

The rearrangement links TRBV21-1 to TRBJ2-7; TRBD1, the table's D call, lacks a check against the DNA. TRBV21-1 is tagged as a pseudogene. The CDR3 is 15 amino acids. For the CDR3, the DNA is TGTGCCAGCAGACCTACAGGGGGCTCCTCCTACGAGCAGTACTTC. Translated, it gives CASRPTGGSSYEQYF.

This clone was seen a few times. V usage is TRBV5-1 and J usage is TRBJ2-1; no definite D call. The V gene's germline CDR1 is SGHRS and CDR2 YFSETQ. With 0 bases removed from V and 5 bases from J, the gap between germline ends came to 9 bases. This CDR3 spans 14 amino acids. The CDR3 DNA reads TGCGCCAGCAGCTTGGAGCCTCCGGACAATGAGCAGTTCTTC. Translating gives CASSLEPPDNEQFF.